These 3 T cell receptor beta chains share one sample of origin, sequenced in a study of T cell repertoires in cytomegalovirus infection. TCRdb reprocessed the reads with MiXCR, giving one entry per CDR3 protein. The table shows 700,000 to 950,000 distinct CDR3 sequences, with 32% occurring only once. The antigens of these receptors remain unknown. The source was cultured CD8+ T cells from PBMCs, collected from culture after CMV antigen stimulation. All receptors derive from a human donor in good health (CMV status not recorded). Some clones in this sample may be carry-over from other donors' samples.

As DNA, the CDR3 is TGTGCCAGCAGCTTCGTCCAGTACCAAGAGACCCAGTACTTC. Its protein is CASSFVQYQETQYF. This chain links TRBV7-2 with TRBJ2-5; D is uncertain. The CDR3 length is 14 residues. Germline V gene sequence: CDR1 SGHTA, CDR2 FQGNSA. V was clipped by 3 bases and J by 0 bases, with 8 bases between them.

The V call is TRBV15, the J call TRBJ2-5; no firm D call. Deletions cut 0 bases from V and 5 bases from J, with 19 bases between. The CDR3 is 17 amino acids. Per germline, CDR1 LNHNV and CDR2 YYDKDF (reference sequence). CDR3 nucleotides: TGTGCCACCAGCAGAGACGAGGAAGGGATGGGGTGGGAGACCCAGTACTTC. Translated: CATSRDEEGMGWETQYF.

A few counts support this clonotype. The CDR3 protein is CASSTTSGARGTQYF. CDR3 coding DNA: TGTGCCAGTAGTACGACTAGCGGGGCCAGAGGGACCCAGTACTTC. The genes are TRBV19 and TRBJ2-5; TRBD2 matches 11 bases. This CDR3 region has 15 residues. J was trimmed by 7 bases and V by 4 bases; bases with no gene match: 8. From germline, CDR1 is LNHDA and CDR2 SQIVND (reference sequence).